What follows are 26 T cell receptor beta chains derived from one specimen sequenced in a study of Tregs in tolerant kidney transplant recipients. Here immunoSEQ multiplex PCR was the method, and the copy in TCRdb shows in-frame clones only, minus some. Of fewer than 150,000 clones in the sample, about 91% were seen once. Source material: CD4+ T cells from blood. The receptors shown here come from a human donor in good health.

This chain links TRBV5-5 with TRBJ2-1; D is undetermined. The CDR3 length is 14 residues. Per the germline V gene, CDR1 is SGHKS and CDR2 is YYEKEE (reference sequence). V shed 0 bases and J shed 5 bases, with 9 bases lying between them. This CDR3 is CASSLGRVNNEQFF. DNA of the CDR3: TGTGCCAGCAGCTTGGGTAGGGTTAACAATGAGCAGTTCTTC.

This clone was seen a single time. The J gene is TRBJ1-4, the V gene TRBV18; no clear D gene. Germline assignment: CDR1 KGHSH and CDR2 LQKENI. The CDR3 contains 15 residues. Between the trimmed V and J ends, which lost 2 bases and 5 bases, there was a span of 12 bases. CDR3 region: CASSPVISLNEKLFF. The CDR3, as DNA: TGTGCCAGCTCACCAGTGATCTCGCTAAATGAAAAACTGTTTTTT.

This clone was detected only once. The chain joins TRBV2 to TRBJ2-7; TRBD1 aligns across 8 bases. CDR1 is SNHLY and CDR2 is FYNNEI in the germline V gene. With V trimmed by 7 bases and J by 2 bases, 7 bases remained unmatched. The CDR3 runs 14 residues. The CDR3 protein is CASIHPTGAYEQYF. The CDR3, as DNA: TGTGCCAGCATCCACCCGACAGGGGCCTACGAGCAGTACTTC. The full variable domain, rest sourced from reference TRBV2 and TRBJ2-7, is EPEVTQTPSHQVTQMGQEVILRCVPISNHLYFYWYRQILGQKVEFLVSFYNNEISEKSEIFDDQFSVERPDGSNFTLKIRSTKLEDSAMYFCASIHPTGAYEQYFGPGTRLTVT.

The rearrangement links TRBV5-1 to TRBJ2-1; D remains ambiguous. This CDR3 spans 15 amino acids. Germline CDR1 is SGHRS and CDR2 is YFSETQ. Trimming removed 1 base from V and 0 bases from J, with 8 bases in between. The CDR3 is CASSLSLSSYNEQFF. The CDR3 DNA follows: TGCGCCAGCAGCTTGTCGCTAAGCTCCTACAATGAGCAGTTCTTC.

Notes on this clone: Other DNA sequences in this sample translate to the same CDR3. V and J are TRBV7-2 and TRBJ2-3, with TRBD2 as a possible D gene (5 bases). The V end was cut by 1 base, the J end by 5 bases, with 10 bases between. CDR1 and CDR2 from the germline V gene are SGHTA and FQGNSA. The CDR3 runs to 14 residues. CDR3 residues: CASSLGAGRDTQYF. The CDR3 coding sequence is TGTGCCAGCAGCTTAGGGGCGGGTCGAGATACGCAGTATTTT.

The V and J genes are TRBV30 and TRBJ2-7; 10 bases line up with TRBD1. Germline CDR1 is GTSNPN and CDR2 is SVGIG (reference sequence). The CDR3 totals 12 residues. V shed 8 bases, J shed 4 bases, and the junction held 5 bases outside the gene matches. DNA of the CDR3: TGTGCCGGGGACAGGGGAGGGTACGAGCAGTACTTC. Protein sequence: CAGDRGGYEQYF.

The rearrangement joins TRBV7-2 to TRBJ2-1; D is unresolved. CDR1 SGHTA and CDR2 FQGNSA come from the germline V gene. There are 14 residues in the CDR3. Trimming removed 4 bases from V and 6 bases from J, with 13 bases in between. The CDR3 coding sequence is TGTGCCAGCAGCTCGGGTGTGGCCTTCAATGAGCAGTTCTTC. Translating it yields CASSSGVAFNEQFF.

The chain links TRBV7-8 to TRBJ2-7; D gene uncertain. The CDR3 extends over 15 amino acids. V lost 1 base and J lost 5, with 15 bases in between. The germline gives CDR1 SGHVS, CDR2 FQNEAQ. The CDR3 reads CASSLGRTDAHEQYF. CDR3 coding DNA: TGTGCCAGCAGCTTAGGACGGACGGACGCCCACGAGCAGTACTTC.

The sample holds one count of this clone. The chain carries TRBV5-1 and TRBJ1-4, with no clear D. CDR3 length equals 15 residues. Germline V gene lookup returns CDR1 SGHRS and CDR2 YFSETQ. V was pared by 0 bases and J by 0 bases, with 6 bases between. This chain's CDR3 is CASSLAATTNEKLFF. The CDR3 DNA sequence: TGCGCCAGCAGCTTGGCGGCCACAACTAATGAAAAACTGTTTTTT.

The DNA of the CDR3 is TGTGCCAGCAGTTACTCAGGGGAGAACATTCAGTACTTC. Protein: CASSYSGENIQYF. V and J are TRBV6-5 and TRBJ2-4; D is tentatively TRBD1 or TRBD2 (5 bases each). The V end was cut by 0 bases, the J end by 7 bases, with 7 bases between. Germline CDR1 reads MNHEY; CDR2 reads SVGAGI. The CDR3 contains 13 residues.

The chain is built from TRBV2 and TRBJ1-1, with 8 bases that match TRBD1. J gave up 1 base and V 10 bases, and 14 bases lay outside the gene matches. The CDR3 runs to 16 residues. Germline V gene sequence: CDR1 SNHLY, CDR2 FYNNEI. CDR3: CATQRNGQGGNTEAFF. The CDR3 region has the DNA TGTGCCACCCAAAGGAATGGACAGGGAGGGAACACTGAAGCTTTCTTT. Complete variable domain (other parts from reference TRBV2 and TRBJ1-1): EPEVTQTPSHQVTQMGQEVILRCVPISNHLYFYWYRQILGQKVEFLVSFYNNEISEKSEIFDDQFSVERPDGSNFTLKIRSTKLEDSAMYFCATQRNGQGGNTEAFFGQGTRLTVV.

This chain connects TRBV6-5 to TRBJ1-5; D possibly corresponds to TRBD1 (6 bases). The germline gives CDR1 MNHEY, CDR2 SVGAGI. The CDR3 runs 14 residues. V lost 5 bases, J lost 2 bases, and 10 bases lay in between. CDR3 amino acids: CASSTRQGNQPQHF. The CDR3, as DNA: TGTGCCAGCAGTACCCGACAGGGCAATCAGCCCCAGCATTTT.

The rearrangement links TRBV11-2 to TRBJ1-1; possible D gene TRBD1, 5 bases. V was cut by 0 bases and J by 5 bases, with 13 bases left in between. Germline V CDR1 and CDR2: SGHAT, FQNNGV. This CDR3 contains 15 residues. CDR3 nucleotide sequence: TGTGCCAGCAGCTTAGAAACGGGGGTAGGGACTGAAGCTTTCTTT. This sequence encodes CASSLETGVGTEAFF.

This clone was seen only a few times. The chain recombines TRBV2 with TRBJ1-4, with a tentative D call TRBD1 (6 bases). V was shortened by 8 bases and J by 8 bases, with 15 bases between the two germline ends. Germline V gene sequence: CDR1 SNHLY, CDR2 FYNNEI. This CDR3 has 13 amino acids. The CDR3 protein is CASQTGMSEKLFF. CDR3 nucleotides: TGTGCCAGCCAAACAGGGATGTCAGAAAAACTGTTTTTT.

This chain uses TRBV6-6 with TRBJ2-2, with D perhaps assigned TRBD1 or TRBD2 (5 bases each). Germline V gene data show CDR1 as MNHNY and CDR2 as SVGAGI (reference sequence). V was clipped by 6 bases and J by 4 bases, with 9 bases between them. The CDR3 length is 13 residues. CDR3 DNA sequence: TGTGCCAGCAGAAGGGACCCCACCGGGGAGCTGTTTTTT. Translated: CASRRDPTGELFF.

This clone came up once. The chain is built from TRBV6-4 and TRBJ1-5; D perhaps matches TRBD1 (5 bases). This CDR3 has 15 amino acids. CDR1 MRHNA and CDR2 SNTAGT come from the germline V gene. V lost 3 bases and J 0 bases, leaving 9 bases between the germline ends. The CDR3 DNA follows: TGTGCCAGCAGTGAACAGGCAAATAGCAATCAGCCCCAGCATTTT. This sequence encodes CASSEQANSNQPQHF.

This chain links TRBV6-5 with TRBJ2-2, with D possibly matching TRBD1 (6 bases). The germline CDR1 and CDR2 sequences are MNHEY and SVGAGI. V gave up 11 bases and J gave up 0 bases, with 13 bases separating them. This CDR3 has 14 residues. CDR3 amino acids: CAAYDRSNTGELFF. The CDR3 DNA is TGTGCCGCCTATGACAGGTCGAACACCGGGGAGCTGTTTTTT.

In DNA form, the CDR3 reads TGTGCCAGCAGTTTATTTGCAGCGGGAATTTATGGCTACACCTTC. Translated: CASSLFAAGIYGYTF. The rearrangement uses TRBV27 and TRBJ1-2; D is undetermined. The CDR3 extends over 15 amino acids. The germline V and J ends were trimmed by 1 base and 5 bases, with 14 bases remaining between them. Germline V gene data show CDR1 as MNHEY and CDR2 as SMNVEV (reference sequence).

Only a few counts were recorded for this clone. The V gene is TRBV18, the J gene TRBJ1-1; 9 bases are a match to TRBD1. CDR1 is KGHSH and CDR2 is LQKENI in the germline V gene. CDR3 length: 15 residues. After removal of 3 bases from V and 8 bases from J, the junction contained 10 bases not matched to a gene. The CDR3 bases are TGTGCCAGCTCACCGTCCCGGGACAGGGAAGGGGAAGCTTTCTTT. This gives the protein CASSPSRDREGEAFF.

V is TRBV7-8 and J is TRBJ2-7; the match to TRBD2 covers 8 bases. The CDR3 has 16 residues. V lost 0 bases and J lost 0; bases outside the gene matches: 4. Germline V gene sequence: CDR1 SGHVS, CDR2 FQNEAQ. The CDR3 sequence is CASSLAQREISYEQYF. The CDR3 DNA sequence: TGTGCCAGCAGCTTAGCGCAGCGGGAGATCTCCTACGAGCAGTACTTC.

This rearrangement joins TRBV5-6 to TRBJ2-7; D ambiguous. The CDR3 has 11 amino acids. Germline V gene lookup returns CDR1 SGHDT and CDR2 YYEEEE. V was trimmed by 4 bases and J by 2 bases, leaving 4 bases between them. For the CDR3, the DNA is TGTGCCAGCAGCGTCGCCTACGAGCAGTACTTC. It translates to CASSVAYEQYF. Full variable domain (missing parts from reference TRBV5-6 and TRBJ2-7): DAGVTQSPTHLIKTRGQQVTLRCSPKSGHDTVSWYQQALGQGPQFIFQYYEEEERQRGNFPDRFSGHQFPNYSSELNVNALLLGDSALYLCASSVAYEQYFGPGTRLTVT.

This sequence joins TRBV7-7 and TRBJ2-7, with 8 bases aligning to TRBD1. This CDR3 region has 13 residues. CDR1 is SSHAT, CDR2 FNYEAQ, per germline (reference sequence). With V trimmed by 4 bases and J by 6 bases, 5 bases remained unmatched. DNA for the CDR3: TGTGCCAGCAGCTCCGGACAGGGACGCGAGCAGTACTTC. Its translation is CASSSGQGREQYF.

The chain has TRBV2 and TRBJ2-6; D unresolved. Germline-derived CDR1 and CDR2 are SNHLY and FYNNEI. This CDR3 is 15 amino acids long. V lost 3 bases and J 1 base, leaving 7 bases between the germline ends. The CDR3 nucleotides read TGTGCCAGCAGTGACTGGGTATCTGGGGCCAACGTCCTGACTTTC. As protein: CASSDWVSGANVLTF.

The chain carries TRBV10-2 and TRBJ2-5; TRBD1 might be the D (5 bases). CDR3 length: 14 residues. Per the germline V gene, CDR1 is WSHSY and CDR2 is SAAADI. Trimming stripped 4 bases from V and 1 base from J, with 10 bases between. The CDR3 nucleotides are TGCGCCAGCAGTGGAGACAGAGTCCAAGAGACCCAGTACTTC. It yields the protein CASSGDRVQETQYF.

The chain couples TRBV6-6 to TRBJ1-1; maybe TRBD1 (5 bases). Looked up from germline, CDR1 is MNHNY and CDR2 is SVGAGI (reference sequence). Trimming left V 5 bases short and J 1 base short, with 14 bases between. This CDR3 spans 15 amino acids. This chain's CDR3 is CASSDQGSPNTEAFF. Here the CDR3 DNA reads TGTGCCAGCAGTGATCAGGGCTCCCCGAACACTGAAGCTTTCTTT.

This chain uses TRBV5-4 with TRBJ1-1; D gene unclear. The CDR3 has 12 residues. Germline values: CDR1 SGHNT, CDR2 YYREEE (reference sequence). V shed 4 bases and J shed 0 bases, with 4 bases lying between them. The CDR3 loop is CASSTVNTEAFF. For the CDR3, the DNA is TGTGCCAGCAGCACGGTGAACACTGAAGCTTTCTTT.